These 30 T cell receptor beta chains were all obtained from the same sample, sequenced in a study of blood T cell repertoires in COVID-19. TCRdb's table, derived via immunoSEQ multiplex PCR, lists solely in-frame clones and lacks some. The table lists roughly 160,000 clones, more than 85% of them singletons. Sequencing was done on a sample of peripheral blood. These receptors all come from a man younger than 30 with acute or convalescent COVID-19.

The chain links TRBV30 to TRBJ1-1; weak D call: TRBD1 (6 bases). Germline CDR1 reads GTSNPN; CDR2 reads SVGIG (reference sequence). The CDR3 extends over 15 amino acids. Trimming took off 0 bases at V and 6 bases at J, with 17 bases between the two ends. Written as DNA, the CDR3 is TGTGCCTGGAGTGTACCTTACAGGGTTTCCGCTGAAGCTTTCTTT. Translated: CAWSVPYRVSAEAFF.

The chain links TRBV2 to TRBJ2-1, with D perhaps matching TRBD1 (6 bases). There are 18 residues in the CDR3. Trimming pared 10 bases from V and 0 bases from J, leaving 25 bases between. CDR1 SNHLY and CDR2 FYNNEI come from the germline V gene. DNA of the CDR3: TGTGCCATCCCAGCACCGGGACACCTATATAGCTCCTACAATGAGCAGTTCTTC. As protein: CAIPAPGHLYSSYNEQFF.

J is TRBJ2-3 and V is TRBV7-3; TRBD2 matches 15 bases. The CDR3 runs to 17 residues. After removal of 2 bases from V and 4 bases from J, the junction contained 4 bases not matched to a gene. The germline gives CDR1 SGHTA, CDR2 FQGTGA. The CDR3 loop reads CASSLLGLAGGPDTQYF. The CDR3 coding sequence is TGTGCCAGCAGCTTACTGGGACTAGCGGGGGGTCCAGATACGCAGTATTTT.

In its sample, this clone was seen a few times. The chain uses TRBV12-5 and TRBJ2-2; tentative D call: TRBD2 (6 bases). The CDR3 consists of 18 residues. The ends were cut back, 6 bases at V and 5 bases at J, with 25 bases in the middle. CDR1 LGHNT and CDR2 FRNRAP come from the germline V gene. CDR3 amino acids: CASGTTRDGQGGTGELFF. The CDR3 DNA is TGTGCTAGTGGCACCACTCGGGACGGTCAGGGAGGAACCGGGGAGCTGTTTTTT.

This clone showed up just once. The chain couples TRBV6-5 to TRBJ2-7; TRBD2 matches at 8 bases. CDR1 and CDR2 from the germline V gene are MNHEY and SVGAGI. V dropped 5 bases and J dropped 13; count of bases not matched to a gene: 13. CDR3 size: 13 residues. The CDR3 spells CASSPPGGALIYF. In nucleotides, the CDR3 is TGTGCCAGCAGTCCCCCGGGGGGGGCCCTAATTTACTTC.

The gene calls are TRBV24-1 and TRBJ2-5, with D perhaps TRBD2 (7 bases). V shed 1 base and J shed 1 base, with 12 bases lying between them. Germline CDR1 reads KGHDR; CDR2 reads SFDVKD. The CDR3 is 16 amino acids. The CDR3 sequence is CATSDFGGATQETQYF. The DNA of the CDR3 is TGTGCCACCAGTGATTTTGGGGGGGCCACCCAAGAGACCCAGTACTTC.

This rearrangement joins TRBV28 to TRBJ2-7, with 13 bases that match TRBD2. The CDR3 has 16 residues. V shed 5 bases, J shed 0 bases, and the junction held 4 bases outside the gene matches. Per the germline V gene, CDR1 is MDHEN and CDR2 is SYDVKM. This chain's CDR3 is CASSPTSGGSSYEQYV. The CDR3 DNA reads TGTGCCAGCAGTCCGACTAGCGGGGGGTCCTCCTACGAGCAGTACGTC.

This chain connects TRBV6-6 to TRBJ2-7, with TRBD1 identical over 9 bases. The CDR3 has 13 amino acids. The ends lost 8 bases at V and 0 bases at J; junction bases unmatched: 2. Germline-derived CDR1 and CDR2 are MNHNY and SVGAGI (reference sequence). For the CDR3, the DNA is TGTGCCAGCGGGACAGGGCCCTCCTACGAGCAGTACGTC. Translating gives CASGTGPSYEQYV.

V is TRBV6-4 and J is TRBJ1-2, with unresolved D. CDR1 MRHNA and CDR2 SNTAGT come from the germline V gene. With 2 bases removed from V and 5 bases from J, the gap between germline ends came to 9 bases. The CDR3 consists of 13 residues. CDR3 nucleotides: TGTGCCAGCAGTGACCAGTCGGGGTATGGCTACACCTTC. Its protein is CASSDQSGYGYTF.

The genes are TRBV5-8 and TRBJ1-2, with TRBD1 identical over 7 bases. The CDR3 is made up of 14 amino acids. With V trimmed by 4 bases and J by 4 bases, 7 bases remained unmatched. The germline V gene has CDR1 SGHTS and CDR2 YDEGEE. The CDR3 loop reads CASSKDRIGYGYTF. As DNA, the CDR3 is TGTGCCAGCAGCAAGGACAGGATTGGCTATGGCTACACCTTC.

The chain is built from TRBV19 and TRBJ2-7, with 8 bases identical to TRBD1. V lost 1 base and J lost 1; bases outside the gene matches: 3. The CDR3 is 15 residues long. From germline, CDR1 is LNHDA and CDR2 SQIVND (reference sequence). CDR3 sequence: CASSIGQGASYEQYF. The CDR3 nucleotides read TGTGCCAGTAGTATAGGCCAGGGGGCATCCTACGAGCAGTACTTC.

The chain carries TRBV5-1 and TRBJ2-2, with 10 bases fitting TRBD2. Germline-derived CDR1 and CDR2 are SGHRS and YFSETQ. V was clipped by 4 bases and J by 3 bases; unmatched bases: 3. CDR3 size: 15 residues. In DNA form, the CDR3 reads TGCGCCAGCAGCGGGCTAGCGGGGGACACCGGGGAGCTGTTTTTT. Protein: CASSGLAGDTGELFF.

The rearrangement links TRBV10-2 to TRBJ2-2, with D perhaps TRBD1 (5 bases). The germline gives CDR1 WSHSY, CDR2 SAAADI. Trimming removed 2 bases from V and 2 bases from J, with 6 bases in between. This CDR3 has 14 amino acids. CDR3 region: CASSEDSNTGELFF. Here the CDR3 DNA reads TGCGCCAGCAGTGAGGACAGTAACACCGGGGAGCTGTTTTTT.

The chain is built from TRBV7-9 and TRBJ1-1, with 7 positions matching TRBD1. In germline, CDR1 is SEHNR, CDR2 FQNEAQ (reference sequence). CDR3 size: 14 residues. V lost 5 bases and J lost 1; bases outside the gene matches: 4. The CDR3 is CASSAYRGNTEAFF. The CDR3 DNA sequence: TGTGCCAGCAGCGCATACAGGGGGAACACTGAAGCTTTCTTT.

The chain couples TRBV7-9 to TRBJ2-3; D perhaps matches TRBD2 (6 bases). V was pared by 5 bases and J by 3 bases, with 12 bases between. The length of the CDR3 is 14 residues. Germline loops: CDR1 SEHNR, CDR2 FQNEAQ (reference sequence). The CDR3 bases are TGTGCCAGCAGCGTCCGGGGAGGTACAGATACGCAGTATTTT. Translation: CASSVRGGTDTQYF.

J is TRBJ2-7 and V is TRBV6-2 or TRBV6-3; 11 nucleotides agree with TRBD1. The CDR3 covers 17 residues. Germline trimming cut 4 bases from V and 2 bases from J; bases unmatched to any gene: 10. Germline V CDR1 and CDR2: MNHEY, SVGEGT. CDR3 in amino acids: CASSSEAGQGVPYEQYV. The CDR3 DNA sequence: TGTGCCAGCAGTTCCGAGGCGGGACAGGGGGTCCCCTACGAGCAGTACGTC.

This chain links TRBV29-1 with TRBJ1-2, with 7 bases lining up with TRBD1. Per germline, CDR1 SQVTM and CDR2 ANQGSEA. The CDR3 contains 17 residues. V was pared by 7 bases and J by 4 bases, with 21 bases of the junction left unmatched. CDR3 DNA: TGCAGCGCCGAAAAGGCGACAGGGAATAGAGCAGGCTATGGCTACACCTTC. The encoded protein is CSAEKATGNRAGYGYTF.

This rearrangement joins TRBV19 to TRBJ1-4, with 9 bases matching TRBD1. This CDR3 contains 12 residues. Trimming at V came to 10 bases and at J to 8 bases, leaving 5 bases not matched to a gene. Per germline, CDR1 LNHDA and CDR2 SQIVND (reference sequence). The DNA of the CDR3 is TGTGCCACCGGACAGGGGCGGGAAAAACTGTTTTTT. Translating gives CATGQGREKLFF.

As to this clone: The identical CDR3 is also encoded by other nucleotide sequences in the sample. The chain employs TRBV19 and TRBJ1-5, with TRBD1 identical over 9 bases. With 3 bases clipped from V and 4 bases from J, the junction kept 4 bases outside the gene matches. CDR1 and CDR2 (germline): LNHDA, SQIVND (reference sequence). The CDR3 has 15 amino acids. CDR3 residues: CASSIGQGRNQPQHF. CDR3 nucleotide sequence: TGTGCCAGTAGTATCGGACAGGGGAGAAATCAGCCCCAGCATTTT.

The chain is built from TRBV6-2 or TRBV6-3 and TRBJ2-2, with TRBD2 matching 10 bases. Germline assignment: CDR1 MNHEY and CDR2 SVGEGT. J gave up 3 bases and V 6 bases, and 7 bases lay outside the gene matches. CDR3 length equals 16 residues. The CDR3 protein is CASSAQRGGDTGELFF. The CDR3 DNA reads TGTGCCAGCAGCGCCCAGCGGGGGGGAGACACCGGGGAGCTGTTTTTT.

The V call is TRBV24-1, the J call TRBJ2-1; TRBD2 might be the D (5 bases). The CDR3 totals 18 residues. CDR1 is KGHDR, CDR2 SFDVKD, per germline. V was clipped by 0 bases and J by 3 bases, with 17 bases between them. The CDR3 sequence is CATSDLMAAVGDYNEQFF. Written as DNA, the CDR3 is TGTGCCACCAGTGATTTGATGGCAGCGGTTGGGGACTACAATGAGCAGTTCTTC.

The chain combines TRBV2 with TRBJ2-3, with 10 bases fitting TRBD1. The CDR3 has 15 residues. Germline V CDR1 and CDR2: SNHLY, FYNNEI. V lost 7 bases to trimming and J lost 2 bases; unmatched junction nucleotides: 6. In DNA, the CDR3 is TGTGCCAGCACCGGGACAGGGGACAACACAGATACGCAGTATTTT. It encodes CASTGTGDNTDTQYF.

V usage is TRBV19 and J usage is TRBJ2-1; TRBD2 matches 10 bases. CDR1 and CDR2 (germline): LNHDA, SQIVND (reference sequence). This CDR3 spans 15 amino acids. V lost 5 bases and J lost 9; bases outside the gene matches: 10. The CDR3 loop reads CASSPASSGGLEQFF. DNA of the CDR3: TGTGCCAGTAGTCCGGCGAGTAGCGGGGGGCTTGAGCAGTTCTTC.

The gene calls are TRBV15 and TRBJ1-1; TRBD1 matches at 8 bases. The CDR3 runs to 16 residues. The V and J ends lost 0 bases and 5 bases, in that order; junction bases with no gene match: 8. In germline, CDR1 is LNHNV, CDR2 YYDKDF (reference sequence). The CDR3 nucleotides are TGTGCCACCAGCAGAGAGTGGGCAGGGGGCGCGACTGAAGCTTTCTTT. Encoded protein: CATSREWAGGATEAFF.

The rearrangement uses TRBV5-1 and TRBJ2-1; TRBD2 aligns across 7 bases. This CDR3 spans 18 amino acids. The J segment lost 9 bases and the V segment lost 2 bases, leaving 20 bases of the junction unmatched. The germline CDR1 and CDR2 sequences are SGHRS and YFSETQ. Written as DNA, the CDR3 is TGCGCCAGCAGCTTATCCGGAGTGGGCGGGGGTGCATTGGGTGAGCAGTTCTTC. Translating it yields CASSLSGVGGGALGEQFF.

This clone was counted a few times. The V call is TRBV24-1, the J call TRBJ1-1, with a possible D match to TRBD1 (5 bases). Trimming cost V 4 bases and J 0 bases, with 5 bases left between them. CDR3 length: 13 amino acids. The V gene's germline CDR1 is KGHDR and CDR2 SFDVKD. CDR3 sequence reads: CATSDRVNTEAFF. CDR3 bases: TGTGCCACCAGTGACAGGGTGAACACTGAAGCTTTCTTT.

V is TRBV5-1 and J is TRBJ1-1, with TRBD1 as a possible D gene (6 bases). V lost 2 bases and J 8 bases, leaving 7 bases between the germline ends. The CDR3 covers 11 residues. The V gene's germline CDR1 is SGHRS and CDR2 YFSETQ. In DNA, the CDR3 is TGCGCCAGCAGCTTTAGGGGGGAAGCTTTCTTT. Amino acid sequence: CASSFRGEAFF.

This chain joins TRBV5-6 and TRBJ2-7; 9 bases match TRBD1. Germline CDR1 and CDR2: SGHDT and YYEEEE. V gave up 0 bases and J gave up 9 bases; unmatched junction bases: 4. The CDR3 consists of 13 residues. The CDR3 DNA reads as TGTGCCAGCAGCTTGGGGGACAGGGAATTGCAGTACGTC. Protein: CASSLGDRELQYV.

The DNA for the CDR3 is TGTGCCAGCAGGGCTAGCGGGGGCCAAAGCACAGATACGCAGTATTTT. This gives the protein CASRASGGQSTDTQYF. V gene TRBV25-1 combines with J gene TRBJ2-3; 10 bases are shared with TRBD2. The CDR3 spans 16 residues. Germline CDR1 MGHDK, CDR2 SYGVNS. With 6 bases clipped from V and 0 bases from J, the junction kept 6 bases outside the gene matches.

The chain carries TRBV30 and TRBJ2-7, with 7 bases aligning to TRBD1. This CDR3 is 15 amino acids long. V lost 0 bases to trimming and J lost 3 bases; unmatched junction nucleotides: 8. Germline loops: CDR1 GTSNPN, CDR2 SVGIG (reference sequence). In DNA form, the CDR3 reads TGTGCCTGGAGTGTACCCAGGGACAGAAACTACGAGCAGTACTTC. This sequence encodes CAWSVPRDRNYEQYF.